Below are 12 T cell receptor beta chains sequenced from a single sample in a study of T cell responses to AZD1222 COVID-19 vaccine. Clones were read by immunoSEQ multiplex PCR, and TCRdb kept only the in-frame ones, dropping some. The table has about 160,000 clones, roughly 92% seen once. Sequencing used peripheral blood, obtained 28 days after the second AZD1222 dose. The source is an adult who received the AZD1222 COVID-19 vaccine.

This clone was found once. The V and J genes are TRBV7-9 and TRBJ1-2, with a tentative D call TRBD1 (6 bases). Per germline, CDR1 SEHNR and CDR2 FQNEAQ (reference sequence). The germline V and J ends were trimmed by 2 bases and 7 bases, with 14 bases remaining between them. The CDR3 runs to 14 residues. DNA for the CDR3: TGTGCCAGCAGCTTAACAGGGCCAGGTCCTGGCTACACCTTC. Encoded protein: CASSLTGPGPGYTF.

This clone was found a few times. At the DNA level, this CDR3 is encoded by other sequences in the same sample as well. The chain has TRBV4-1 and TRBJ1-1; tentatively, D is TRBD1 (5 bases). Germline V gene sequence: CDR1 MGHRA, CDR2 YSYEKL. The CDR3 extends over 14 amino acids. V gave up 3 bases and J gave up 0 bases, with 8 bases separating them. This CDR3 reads CASSQGLLNTEAFF. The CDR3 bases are TGCGCCAGCAGCCAGGGACTCTTGAACACTGAAGCTTTCTTT.

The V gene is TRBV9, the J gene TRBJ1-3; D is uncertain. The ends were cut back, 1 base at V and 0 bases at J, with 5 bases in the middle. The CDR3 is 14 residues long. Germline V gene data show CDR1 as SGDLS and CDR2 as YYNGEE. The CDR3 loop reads CASSVTDSGNTIYF. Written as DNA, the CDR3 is TGTGCCAGCAGCGTAACAGACTCTGGAAACACCATATATTTT.

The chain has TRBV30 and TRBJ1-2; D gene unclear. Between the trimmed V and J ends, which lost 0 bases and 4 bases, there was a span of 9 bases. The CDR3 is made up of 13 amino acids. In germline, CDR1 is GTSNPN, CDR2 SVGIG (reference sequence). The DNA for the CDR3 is TGTGCCTGGAGTGTAGGAGGGCCCTATGGCTACACCTTC. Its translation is CAWSVGGPYGYTF.

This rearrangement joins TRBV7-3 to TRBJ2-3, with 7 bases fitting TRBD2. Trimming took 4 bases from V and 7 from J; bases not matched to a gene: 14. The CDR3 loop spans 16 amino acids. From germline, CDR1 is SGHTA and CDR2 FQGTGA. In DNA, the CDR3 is TGTGCCAGCAGCTCCAACGTCCGCGGGAGAGGGAATACGCAGTATTTT. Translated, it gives CASSSNVRGRGNTQYF.

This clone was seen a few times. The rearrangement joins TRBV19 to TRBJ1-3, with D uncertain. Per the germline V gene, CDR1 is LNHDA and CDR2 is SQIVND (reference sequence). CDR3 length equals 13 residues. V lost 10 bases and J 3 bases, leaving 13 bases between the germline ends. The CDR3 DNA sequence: TGTGCCACCACTCCAGGAAGTGGAAACACCATATATTTT. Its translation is CATTPGSGNTIYF. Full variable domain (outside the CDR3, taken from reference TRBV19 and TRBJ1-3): DGGITQSPKYLFRKEGQNVTLSCEQNLNHDAMYWYRQDPGQGLRLIYYSQIVNDFQKGDIAEGYSVSREKKESFPLTVTSAQKNPTAFYLCATTPGSGNTIYFGEGSWLTVV.

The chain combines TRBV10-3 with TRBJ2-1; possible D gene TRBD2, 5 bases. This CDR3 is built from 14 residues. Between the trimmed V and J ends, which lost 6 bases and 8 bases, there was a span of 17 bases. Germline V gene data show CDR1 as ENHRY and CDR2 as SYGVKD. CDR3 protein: CAIRFSRLEDEQFF. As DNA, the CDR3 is TGTGCCATCAGGTTTTCCCGTTTGGAGGATGAGCAGTTCTTC.

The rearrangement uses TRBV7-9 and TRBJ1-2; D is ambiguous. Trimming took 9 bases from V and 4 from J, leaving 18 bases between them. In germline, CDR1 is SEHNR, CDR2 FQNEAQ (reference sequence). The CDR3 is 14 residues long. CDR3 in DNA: TGTGCCAGTACCCCCAGCCCGCCAGGCTATGGCTACACCTTC. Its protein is CASTPSPPGYGYTF.

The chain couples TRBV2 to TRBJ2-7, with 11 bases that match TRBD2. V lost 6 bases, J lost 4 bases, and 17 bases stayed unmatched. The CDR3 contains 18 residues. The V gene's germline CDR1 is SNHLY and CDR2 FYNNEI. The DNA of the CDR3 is TGTGCCAGCAGCACATCGCACGTAACTAGCGGGGGAAGGTACGAGCAGTACTTC. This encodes CASSTSHVTSGGRYEQYF.

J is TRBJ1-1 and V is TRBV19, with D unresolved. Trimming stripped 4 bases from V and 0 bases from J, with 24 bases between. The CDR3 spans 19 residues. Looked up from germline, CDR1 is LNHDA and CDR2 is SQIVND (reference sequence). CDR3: CASSTRFGVTPTMNTEAFF. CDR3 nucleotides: TGTGCCAGTAGTACCCGATTCGGGGTAACCCCTACCATGAACACTGAAGCTTTCTTT.

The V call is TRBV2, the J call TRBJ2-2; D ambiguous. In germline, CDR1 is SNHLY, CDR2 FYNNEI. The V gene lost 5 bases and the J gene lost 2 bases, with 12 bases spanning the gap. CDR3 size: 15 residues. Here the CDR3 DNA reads TGTGCCAGCAGTTCGGTCCAGGTTAACACCGGGGAGCTGTTTTTT. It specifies CASSSVQVNTGELFF.

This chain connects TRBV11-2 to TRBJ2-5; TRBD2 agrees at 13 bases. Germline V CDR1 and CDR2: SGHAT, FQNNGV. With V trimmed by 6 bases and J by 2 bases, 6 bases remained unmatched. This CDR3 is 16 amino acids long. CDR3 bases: TGTGCCAGCAGATCACCGGGACTAGCGGGGCAAGAGACCCAGTACTTC. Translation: CASRSPGLAGQETQYF. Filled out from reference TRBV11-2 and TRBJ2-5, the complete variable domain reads EAGVAQSPRYKIIEKRQSVAFWCNPISGHATLYWYQQILGQGPKLLIQFQNNGVVDDSQLPKDRFSAERLKGVDSTLKIQPAKLEDSAVYLCASRSPGLAGQETQYFGPGTRLLVL.